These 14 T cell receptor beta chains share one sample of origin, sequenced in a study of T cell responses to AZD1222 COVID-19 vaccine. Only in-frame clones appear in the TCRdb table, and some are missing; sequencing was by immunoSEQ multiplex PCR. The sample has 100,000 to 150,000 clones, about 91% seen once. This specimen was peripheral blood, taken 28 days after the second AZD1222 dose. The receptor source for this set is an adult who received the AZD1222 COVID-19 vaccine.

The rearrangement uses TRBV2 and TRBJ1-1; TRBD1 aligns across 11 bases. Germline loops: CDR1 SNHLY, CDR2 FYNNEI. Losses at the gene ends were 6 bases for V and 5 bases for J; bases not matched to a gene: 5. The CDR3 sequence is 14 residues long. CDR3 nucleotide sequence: TGTGCCAGCAGGGGGACAGGGGGAGGGACTGAAGCTTTCTTT. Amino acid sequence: CASRGTGGGTEAFF. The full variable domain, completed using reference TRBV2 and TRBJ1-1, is EPEVTQTPSHQVTQMGQEVILRCVPISNHLYFYWYRQILGQKVEFLVSFYNNEISEKSEIFDDQFSVERPDGSNFTLKIRSTKLEDSAMYFCASRGTGGGTEAFFGQGTRLTVV.

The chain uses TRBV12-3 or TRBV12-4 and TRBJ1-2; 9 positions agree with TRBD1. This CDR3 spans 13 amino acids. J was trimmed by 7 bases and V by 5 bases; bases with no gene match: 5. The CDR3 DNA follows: TGTGCCAGCAGTCAGGGACAGGGAACTGGCTACACCTTC. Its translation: CASSQGQGTGYTF.

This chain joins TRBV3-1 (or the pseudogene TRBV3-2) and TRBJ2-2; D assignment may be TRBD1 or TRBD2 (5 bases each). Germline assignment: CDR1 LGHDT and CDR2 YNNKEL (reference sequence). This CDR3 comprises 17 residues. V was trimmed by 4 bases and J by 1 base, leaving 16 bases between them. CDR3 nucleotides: TGTGCCAGCAGCCGGCGCCCCGGGACGGGGAACACCGGGGAGCTGTTTTTT. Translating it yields CASSRRPGTGNTGELFF.

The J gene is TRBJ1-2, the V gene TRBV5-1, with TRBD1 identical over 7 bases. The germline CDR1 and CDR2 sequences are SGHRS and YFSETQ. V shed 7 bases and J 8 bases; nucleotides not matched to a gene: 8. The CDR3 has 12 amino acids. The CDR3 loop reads CASSGTAEGYTF. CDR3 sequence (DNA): TGCGCCAGCTCCGGGACAGCGGAAGGCTACACCTTC. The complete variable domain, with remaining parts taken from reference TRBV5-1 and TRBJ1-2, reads KAGVTQTPRYLIKTRGQQVTLSCSPISGHRSVSWYQQTPGQGLQFLFEYFSETQRNKGNFPGRFSGRQFSNSRSEMNVSTLELGDSALYLCASSGTAEGYTFGSGTRLTVV.

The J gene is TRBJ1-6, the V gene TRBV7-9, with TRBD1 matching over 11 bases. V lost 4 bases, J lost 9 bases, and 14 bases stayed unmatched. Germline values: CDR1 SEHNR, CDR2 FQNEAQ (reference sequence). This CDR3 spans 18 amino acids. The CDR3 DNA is TGTGCCAGCAGCTCGTACGGACAGGGGGCTCATTTAGGTTCACCCCTCCACTTT. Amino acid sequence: CASSSYGQGAHLGSPLHF.

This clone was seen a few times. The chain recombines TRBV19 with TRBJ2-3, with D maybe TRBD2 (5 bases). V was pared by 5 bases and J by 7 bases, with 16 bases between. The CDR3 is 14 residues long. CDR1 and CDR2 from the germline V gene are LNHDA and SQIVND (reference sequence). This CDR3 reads CASSGRGQGNTQYF. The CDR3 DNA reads TGTGCCAGTAGTGGCCGGGGTCAAGGGAATACGCAGTATTTT.

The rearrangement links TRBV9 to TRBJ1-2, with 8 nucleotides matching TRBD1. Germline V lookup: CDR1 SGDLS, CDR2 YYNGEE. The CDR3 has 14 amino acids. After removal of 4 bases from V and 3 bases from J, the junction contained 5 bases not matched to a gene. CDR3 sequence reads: CASSPQTGDYGYTF. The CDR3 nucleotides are TGTGCCAGCAGCCCGCAGACAGGGGACTATGGCTACACCTTC.

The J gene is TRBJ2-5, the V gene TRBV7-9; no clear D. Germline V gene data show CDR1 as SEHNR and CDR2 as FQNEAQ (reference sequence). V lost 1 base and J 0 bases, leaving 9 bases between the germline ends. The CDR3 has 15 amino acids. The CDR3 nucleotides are TGTGCCAGCAGCTTAGGTGTGGCAGACCAAGAGACCCAGTACTTC. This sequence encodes CASSLGVADQETQYF.

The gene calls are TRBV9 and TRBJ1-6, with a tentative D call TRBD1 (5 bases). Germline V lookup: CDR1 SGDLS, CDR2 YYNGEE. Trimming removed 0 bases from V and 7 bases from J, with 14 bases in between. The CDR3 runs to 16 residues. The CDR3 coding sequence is TGTGCCAGCAGCGTAGAAGCTGGGGGGGTAAATTCACCCCTCCACTTT. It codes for CASSVEAGGVNSPLHF.

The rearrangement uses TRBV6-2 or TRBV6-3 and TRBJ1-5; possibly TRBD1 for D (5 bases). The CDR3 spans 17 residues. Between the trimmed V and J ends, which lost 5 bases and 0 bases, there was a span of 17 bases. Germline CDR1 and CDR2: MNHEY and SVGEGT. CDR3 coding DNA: TGTGCCAGCAGTAAAACGCAGGGATTCCTTAGCAATCAGCCCCAGCATTTT. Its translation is CASSKTQGFLSNQPQHF.

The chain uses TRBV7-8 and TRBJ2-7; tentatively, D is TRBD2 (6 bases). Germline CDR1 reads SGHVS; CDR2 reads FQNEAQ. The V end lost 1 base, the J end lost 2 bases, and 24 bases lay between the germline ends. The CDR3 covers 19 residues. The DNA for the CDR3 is TGTGCCAGCAGCTTAGTAACCTCCCCTGGGACTCCGAACCCCTACGAGCAGTACGTC. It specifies CASSLVTSPGTPNPYEQYV.

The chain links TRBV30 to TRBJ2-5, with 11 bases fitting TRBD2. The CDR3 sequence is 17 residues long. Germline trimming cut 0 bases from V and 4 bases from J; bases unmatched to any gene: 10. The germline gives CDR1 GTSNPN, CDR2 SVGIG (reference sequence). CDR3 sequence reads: CAWSVQVAGGLPETQYF. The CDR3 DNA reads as TGTGCCTGGAGTGTACAGGTAGCGGGGGGGCTTCCAGAGACCCAGTACTTC.

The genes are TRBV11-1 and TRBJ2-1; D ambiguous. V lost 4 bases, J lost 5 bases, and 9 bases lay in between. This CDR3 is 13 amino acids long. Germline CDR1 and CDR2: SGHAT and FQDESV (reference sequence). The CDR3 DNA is TGTGCCAGCAGCTCCCAGGTAGACAATGAGCAGTTCTTC. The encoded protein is CASSSQVDNEQFF.

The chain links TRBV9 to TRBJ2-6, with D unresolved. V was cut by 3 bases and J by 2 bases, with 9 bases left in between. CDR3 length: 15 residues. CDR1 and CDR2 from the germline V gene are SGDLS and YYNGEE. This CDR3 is CASSAEEPGANVLTF. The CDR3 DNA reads TGTGCCAGCAGCGCCGAGGAGCCTGGGGCCAACGTCCTGACTTTC. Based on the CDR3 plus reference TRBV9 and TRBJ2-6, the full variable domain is DSGVTQTPKHLITATGQRVTLRCSPRSGDLSVYWYQQSLDQGLQFLIQYYNGEERAKGNILERFSAQQFPDLHSELNLSSLELGDSALYFCASSAEEPGANVLTFGAGSRLTVL.